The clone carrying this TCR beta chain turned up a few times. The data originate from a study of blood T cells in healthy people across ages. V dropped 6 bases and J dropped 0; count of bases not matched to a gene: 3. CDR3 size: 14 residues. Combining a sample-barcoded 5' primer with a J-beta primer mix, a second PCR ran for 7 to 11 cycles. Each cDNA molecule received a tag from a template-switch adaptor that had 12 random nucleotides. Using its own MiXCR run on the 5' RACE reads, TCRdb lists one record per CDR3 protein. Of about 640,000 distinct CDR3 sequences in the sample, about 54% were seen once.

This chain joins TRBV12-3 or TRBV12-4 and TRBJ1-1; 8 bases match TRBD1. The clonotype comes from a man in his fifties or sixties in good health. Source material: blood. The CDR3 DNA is TGTGCCAGCAGGACAGGGGCGATGAACACTGAAGCTTTCTTT. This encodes CASRTGAMNTEAFF.